This TCR beta chain was sequenced in a study of chemoradiotherapy in HPV16-positive cancers. Study-wide background: Functional T-cell assays on two HPV16-positive patients' cells defined candidate HPV-specific clones and common TCR motifs.

Here immunoSEQ multiplex PCR was the method, and the copy in TCRdb shows in-frame clones only, minus some. The sample consists of about 68,000 clones, roughly 90% of them appearing once. This CDR3 is built from 13 residues. Germline CDR1 is LNHNV and CDR2 is YYDKDF (reference sequence). Trimming stripped 6 bases from V and 1 base from J, with 9 bases between. Findings and limits, study-wide: Better recurrence-free survival went with HPV-responsive T-cell expansion in HPV16-positive patients. Functional assays defining HPV-specific T cells used only a couple of HPV16-positive patients.

With respect to this clone: No antigen is known for it.

Repertoires were sampled repeatedly during chemoradiotherapy. The TCR was taken from a human donor with HPV-associated anogenital cancer. The sample in question was blood, obtained from a patient who underwent chemoradiotherapy. The J gene is TRBJ1-1, the V gene TRBV15; no definite D call. The CDR3 coding sequence is TGTGCCACCAGGTCATTGAAGAACACTGAAGCTTTCTTT. Its protein product is CATRSLKNTEAFF.